The 2 T cell receptor beta chains reported below all come from one sample, sequenced in a study of CD8+ T cells in alopecia areata. Sequencing used cDNA as its template, made by extracting RNA and reverse transcribing it. TCRdb's copy holds only in-frame clones and misses some; the assay was immunoSEQ multiplex PCR. This sample carries about 220,000 clones, about 50% of them seen once, and the ten largest clones take roughly 1.5%. Treatment noted: oral pan-JAK inhibitor, 5-10 mg twice daily. The material sequenced was CD4+ T cells sorted from blood, taken at week 4, from a patient treated with tofacitinib. These TCRs come from a human donor with alopecia areata.

The J gene is TRBJ1-2, the V gene TRBV19; D call uncertain. Per the germline V gene, CDR1 is LNHDA and CDR2 is SQIVND (reference sequence). V was pared by 6 bases and J by 2 bases, with 16 bases between. CDR3 length equals 15 residues. CDR3 in amino acids: CASSPTTFSNYGYTF. CDR3 sequence (DNA): TGTGCCAGTAGCCCTACGACATTCTCCAACTATGGCTACACCTTC. The variable domain in full, with the rest retrieved from reference TRBV19 and TRBJ1-2, is DGGITQSPKYLFRKEGQNVTLSCEQNLNHDAMYWYRQDPGQGLRLIYYSQIVNDFQKGDIAEGYSVSREKKESFPLTVTSAQKNPTAFYLCASSPTTFSNYGYTFGSGTRLTVV.

The chain uses TRBV30 and TRBJ1-1; D is unresolved. The germline V gene has CDR1 GTSNPN and CDR2 SVGIG (reference sequence). The CDR3 loop spans 12 amino acids. The DNA of the CDR3 is TGTGCTCAGAGCAGCCGTGGCACTGAAGCTTTCTTT. The encoded protein is CAQSSRGTEAFF. The full variable domain, in which reference TRBV30 and TRBJ1-1 provide the parts outside the CDR3, is SQTIHQWPATLVQPVGSPLSLECTVEGTSNPNLYWYRQAAGRGLQLLFYSVGIGQISSEVPQNLSASRPQDRQFILSSKKLLLSDSGFYLCAQSSRGTEAFFGQGTRLTVV.